This note documents a single T cell receptor beta chain sequence. This clonotype was recorded many times. The antigen it binds to is not known. No base qualities exist here, and no much larger clone lies one base off it. TCR beta CDR3 regions were amplified from RNA transcripts for repertoire sequencing. HTBI primers and the Qiagen OneStep RT-PCR kit were used in a first-round RT-PCR, which was followed by a second-round multiplex PCR, size selection and purification. Sequencing of the libraries was carried out on an Illumina HiSeq2000 in paired-end mode with 100 bp reads. On the authors' methods: Reads were processed with SOAPnuke, discarding reads with adapters, uncalled bases, mean Phred below 15, or no exact constant-primer or identifier match. COPE v1.2.5 was used to merge high-quality paired reads. Unique nucleotide sequences were defined as clonotypes and aligned to IMGT TRB V, D and J references using MiTCR v1.1. The analysis was limited to V-J combinations with a frequency above 0.0001, which together covered about 99% of the repertoires. A TCR clonal expansion and chaos score per V-J combination was defined as the ratio of F50 clonal expansion to chaos observed in the TCRdist matrix. Features were reduced by Welch's t-statistics and random forest to approximately 12 V-J combinations, which fed a naive Bayes classifier. The Morisita-Horn index was used to measure how similar the thyroid and blood repertoires were. The raw public data were reprocessed by TCRdb itself: fastp quality trimming at Q25, MiXCR clonotype calling, in-frame beta chains only. CDR3 protein duplicates are merged, each entry listing the most common genes and DNA. The V and J calls here are based on TCRdb, not the publication. The sample table lists approximately 410,000 distinct CDR3 sequences, roughly 15% of them with a count of one. The leading ten clones occupy approximately 7% of the sample.

The data were obtained in a study of Graves' ophthalmopathy and Graves' hyperthyroidism (dated by TCRdb to 2016 to 2019). The study in broad terms: Peripheral blood was collected at initial diagnosis, prior to any treatment. In a handful of hyperthyroidism patients, the T-cell repertoire of thyroid tissue was compared with the T-cell repertoire of blood. For independent validation, a separate cohort was made up of around 19 hyperthyroidism patients plus 17 patients who later progressed from hyperthyroidism to ophthalmopathy. To explore V-J signatures that distinguish ophthalmopathy from hyperthyroidism, a discovery set of 90 to 100 patients was enrolled, made up of some 41 with ophthalmopathy and fewer than 60 with stable hyperthyroidism. Following sampling, methimazole starting at 30 mg daily was administered to hyperthyroidism patients, and high-dose intravenous methylprednisolone was administered to ophthalmopathy patients. The approximately 90 discovery patients were divided at random into training and test sets in a 7:3 ratio. In total, some 130 blood samples were TCR-sequenced: approximately 42 ophthalmopathy, approximately 80 hyperthyroidism and about 17 hyperthyroidism-to-ophthalmopathy patients. The study used TCR beta repertoire signatures to distinguish Graves' ophthalmopathy from Graves' hyperthyroidism and to predict progression to ophthalmopathy.

What the study reported, not specific to this receptor: In cross-validation, the 13-signature model distinguished ophthalmopathy from stable hyperthyroidism with approximately 90% sensitivity and roughly 81% specificity, while in the test set the corresponding values were about 80% and 75%. Sample size was not statistically predetermined, and group allocation was not concealed from the investigators. Most of the expanded thyroid clonotypes with a frequency above 0.001 were also detected in blood, and it was suggested that the thyroid immune response may be reflected by blood repertoires. In validation, the model predicted ophthalmopathy progression with over 60% sensitivity and roughly 78% specificity; some 13 predicted patients were CT-confirmed with GO in a median of around 6 months.

A patient counted as having stable hyperthyroidism if there was no progression to ophthalmopathy within 18 months of follow-up. Hyperthyroidism patients were newly diagnosed, were aged 18 to 65 years, and had a disease duration under 2 months. Patients were excluded if they had other autoimmune diseases, uncontrolled infections, pregnancy or lactation. Diagnosis was based on clinical symptoms, serum thyroxine, TRAb, thyroid ultrasound and orbital computed tomography. PBMCs were isolated from about 10 ml of fresh peripheral blood by Ficoll-Paque density gradient centrifugation. Total RNA was extracted with Trizol reagent and quality-checked on an Agilent 2100 Bioanalyzer. Reading the germline V gene (reference sequence) gives CDR1 LNHNV and CDR2 YYDKDF. The V end loses 3 bases and the J end loses 0 bases, and a stretch of 21 bases separates them. The cysteine opens and the phenylalanine closes a CDR3 of 18 amino acids. Only the CDR3 DNA stays, 54 bases, in frame from base 1.

Input material: peripheral blood. This TCR was sampled from a woman between 18 and 29 years old with stable Graves' hyperthyroidism. Donor details come from another sample of the same person, matched by shared clones. The chain joins TRBV15 to TRBJ2-7, and the D gene may be TRBD1, 7 bases matching. In nucleotide form, the sequence is TGTGCCACCAGCAGTGATAGGCAGGGGGGCTACGTCTCCTACGAGCAGTACTTC. Translated, this gives CATSSDRQGGYVSYEQYF.